These 24 T cell receptor beta chains were sequenced from one sample in a study of T cell changes during pregnancy in multiple sclerosis. Measured with immunoSEQ multiplex PCR; TCRdb has only the in-frame clones, and not every one. The repertoire includes some 60,000 clones, 70% to 90% of them detected once, and about 0.4% sits in the top ten. The source material was CD4+ T cells from peripheral blood mononuclear cells, sampled in the third trimester of pregnancy. These receptors originate from a female donor with multiple sclerosis, enrolled in a pregnancy study.

The chain uses TRBV6-6 and TRBJ2-2; D is possibly TRBD1 (6 bases). Between the trimmed V and J ends, which lost 7 bases and 5 bases, there was a span of 11 bases. This CDR3 has 13 residues. The germline gives CDR1 MNHNY, CDR2 SVGAGI (reference sequence). This chain's CDR3 is CASIMGHTGELFF. The CDR3 region has the DNA TGTGCCAGCATCATGGGACATACCGGGGAGCTGTTTTTT.

In this sample, this clone turned up once. This chain uses TRBV29-1 with TRBJ2-1; no reliable D call. The CDR3 is made up of 14 amino acids. Looked up from germline, CDR1 is SQVTM and CDR2 is ANQGSEA. V was pared by 3 bases and J by 6 bases, with 15 bases between. The CDR3 protein is CSVEFSSRPNEQFF. CDR3 DNA: TGCAGCGTTGAGTTTAGTAGCCGGCCCAATGAGCAGTTCTTC.

The chain carries TRBV6-6 and TRBJ2-5, with a tentative D call TRBD1 (5 bases). From germline, CDR1 is MNHNY and CDR2 SVGAGI (reference sequence). The CDR3 has 15 amino acids. The V end lost 5 bases, the J end lost 2 bases, and 15 bases lay between the germline ends. The CDR3 loop is CASSQGLGRQETQYF. CDR3 nucleotide sequence: TGTGCCAGCAGTCAGGGTTTGGGTCGGCAAGAGACCCAGTACTTC.

The CDR3 coding sequence is TGTGCCAGCAGCGTACTCGGGGGTCCGAACACCGGGGAGCTGTTTTTT. Residues: CASSVLGGPNTGELFF. The chain uses TRBV9 and TRBJ2-2, with D maybe TRBD2 (6 bases). The V end lost 1 base, the J end lost 0 bases, and 10 bases lay between the germline ends. The CDR3 covers 16 residues. Germline values: CDR1 SGDLS, CDR2 YYNGEE.

This chain uses TRBV9 with TRBJ1-4; 9 bases agree with TRBD1. This CDR3 comprises 15 residues. The V and J ends lost 3 bases and 7 bases, in that order; junction bases with no gene match: 7. Per the germline V gene, CDR1 is SGDLS and CDR2 is YYNGEE. The CDR3 nucleotides read TGTGCCAGCAGCGCTTGGGACAGGGTGGGTGAAAAACTGTTTTTT. It is translated as CASSAWDRVGEKLFF.

The chain has TRBV5-1 and TRBJ1-4; D might be TRBD1 (6 bases). The CDR3 has 15 amino acids. Trimming cost V 4 bases and J 2 bases, with 12 bases left between them. Germline values: CDR1 SGHRS, CDR2 YFSETQ. CDR3 bases: TGCGCCAGCAGCCCAGGGGTTAGCACTAATGAAAAACTGTTTTTT. Its protein is CASSPGVSTNEKLFF.

This rearrangement joins TRBV19 to TRBJ2-6; 10 bases line up with TRBD1. Germline CDR1 is LNHDA and CDR2 is SQIVND (reference sequence). This CDR3 region has 19 residues. J lost 4 bases, V lost 1 base, and 10 bases had no gene match. In DNA form, the CDR3 reads TGTGCCAGTAGTATAGTCGGTCGACAGGGGGCGCGAGGGGCCAACGTCCTGACTTTC. Amino acid sequence: CASSIVGRQGARGANVLTF.

The gene calls are TRBV7-9 and TRBJ1-6, with 7 nucleotides matching TRBD1. CDR1 and CDR2 (germline): SEHNR, FQNEAQ (reference sequence). V was pared by 1 base and J by 10 bases, with 19 bases of the junction left unmatched. The CDR3 runs 19 residues. DNA for the CDR3: TGTGCCAGCAGCTTAGAGGGGGTCAGCTGGGCAGGGGGAAACTCACCCCTCCACTTT. Its protein is CASSLEGVSWAGGNSPLHF.

The chain combines TRBV6-6 with TRBJ2-2; 9 bases fit TRBD1. Germline V gene data show CDR1 as MNHNY and CDR2 as SVGAGI (reference sequence). The V segment lost 5 bases and the J segment 4 bases; nucleotides outside the gene matches: 5. The CDR3 has 15 residues. This CDR3 is CASSRQGEITGELFF. CDR3 DNA: TGTGCCAGCAGTCGACAGGGGGAGATCACCGGGGAGCTGTTTTTT.

The rearrangement joins TRBV6-5 to TRBJ1-1; a possible D gene is TRBD1 (5 bases). With 2 bases removed from V and 4 bases from J, the gap between germline ends came to 17 bases. Germline CDR1 reads MNHEY; CDR2 reads SVGAGI. The length of the CDR3 is 16 residues. In nucleotides, the CDR3 is TGTGCCAGCAGTTACACGGCGTTCGGGGGAGGCACTGAAGCTTTCTTT. The encoded protein is CASSYTAFGGGTEAFF.

This clone appeared a single time. The chain links TRBV4-3 to TRBJ1-2; TRBD1 is a possible D gene (6 bases). CDR1 and CDR2 from the germline V gene are LGHNA and YSLEER. This CDR3 contains 15 residues. V lost 3 bases, J lost 4 bases, and 15 bases lay in between. This CDR3 is CASSHRARGFYGYTF. CDR3 coding DNA: TGCGCCAGCAGCCACAGGGCCAGGGGCTTCTATGGCTACACCTTC.

The CDR3 DNA is TGTGCCAGCAGCGCCGTCGCGGGGTCGATCTACGAGCAGTACTTC. It yields the protein CASSAVAGSIYEQYF. The rearrangement links TRBV13 to TRBJ2-7; possible D gene TRBD2, 6 bases. V was clipped by 5 bases and J by 3 bases, with 17 bases between them. In germline, CDR1 is PRHDT, CDR2 FYEKMQ (reference sequence). This CDR3 region has 15 residues.

The chain carries TRBV13 and TRBJ1-4, with D possibly matching TRBD1 (6 bases). The germline CDR1 and CDR2 sequences are PRHDT and FYEKMQ (reference sequence). Trimming shortened V by 6 bases and J by 3 bases, and 14 bases separated the two germline ends. The CDR3 length is 15 residues. The CDR3 nucleotides are TGTGCCAGCAGGGAACAGGGAGTACCTAATGAAAAACTGTTTTTT. Amino acid sequence: CASREQGVPNEKLFF.

V gene TRBV9 combines with J gene TRBJ2-2; D remains unclear. CDR1 is SGDLS, CDR2 YYNGEE, per germline. Between the trimmed V and J ends, which lost 0 bases and 3 bases, there was a span of 9 bases. CDR3 length: 15 amino acids. CDR3 sequence: CASSVESGYTGELFF. The CDR3 DNA reads as TGTGCCAGCAGCGTAGAATCAGGTTACACCGGGGAGCTGTTTTTT.

J is TRBJ1-2 and V is TRBV19, with a possible D match to TRBD1 (5 bases). Germline CDR1 reads LNHDA; CDR2 reads SQIVND (reference sequence). The ends were cut back, 5 bases at V and 4 bases at J, with 17 bases in the middle. The CDR3 has 15 amino acids. The CDR3 reads CASSFSSQEPYGYTF. CDR3 in DNA: TGTGCCAGTAGTTTCAGCTCACAGGAACCCTATGGCTACACCTTC.

This clone appeared once. This chain links TRBV7-2 with TRBJ2-5; TRBD2 agrees at 11 bases. The CDR3 has 15 amino acids. J gave up 1 base and V 4 bases, and 2 bases lay outside the gene matches. The germline V gene has CDR1 SGHTA and CDR2 FQGNSA. The CDR3 DNA follows: TGTGCCAGCAGCTCCGGGACTAGCGGCCAAGAGACCCAGTACTTC. It yields the protein CASSSGTSGQETQYF.

This rearrangement joins TRBV9 to TRBJ1-2; 8 nucleotides agree with TRBD1. Germline lookup yields CDR1 SGDLS and CDR2 YYNGEE. The trim removed 3 bases at V and 4 bases at J, leaving 2 bases unmatched. This CDR3 has 13 residues. Here the CDR3 DNA reads TGTGCCAGCAGCGCAGACAGGGGCTATGGCTACACCTTC. Protein: CASSADRGYGYTF.

The rearrangement joins TRBV7-8 to TRBJ2-5; 8 bases are a match to TRBD2. The CDR3 runs 16 residues. CDR1 is SGHVS and CDR2 is FQNEAQ in the germline V gene. The V segment lost 5 bases and the J segment 2 bases; nucleotides outside the gene matches: 10. CDR3 loop: CASSRAGGAKQETQYF. The CDR3 region has the DNA TGTGCCAGCAGCCGAGCCGGGGGGGCCAAACAAGAGACCCAGTACTTC.

The rearrangement uses TRBV6-1 and TRBJ1-4; tentatively, D is TRBD1 (6 bases). Between the trimmed V and J ends, which lost 4 bases and 6 bases, there was a span of 15 bases. Germline V gene lookup returns CDR1 MNHNS and CDR2 SASEGT. This CDR3 is built from 15 residues. This chain's CDR3 is CASSARTGSDEKLFF. The CDR3 DNA is TGTGCCAGCAGTGCCCGAACAGGGTCGGATGAAAAACTGTTTTTT.

The chain recombines TRBV5-8 with TRBJ2-3, with 9 bases aligning to TRBD2. The germline V gene encodes CDR1 SGHTS and CDR2 YDEGEE. J was trimmed by 4 bases and V by 4 bases; bases with no gene match: 10. The CDR3 is 16 residues long. The DNA of the CDR3 is TGTGCCAGCAGCGGGGTAGCGGGAGCGTGGTCAGATACGCAGTATTTT. Its translation: CASSGVAGAWSDTQYF.

The V and J genes are TRBV5-1 and TRBJ2-1; 7 bases are shared with TRBD2. The CDR3 has 15 residues. Germline CDR1 SGHRS, CDR2 YFSETQ. V shed 0 bases, J shed 4 bases, and the junction held 4 bases outside the gene matches. This CDR3 reads CASSLGASGYNEQFF. The CDR3 region has the DNA TGCGCCAGCAGCTTGGGGGCTAGCGGATACAATGAGCAGTTCTTC.

This clone has just one count. The chain recombines TRBV7-8 with TRBJ2-1, with D perhaps matching TRBD1 (5 bases). Trimming cost V 0 bases and J 3 bases, with 12 bases left between them. Germline V gene lookup returns CDR1 SGHVS and CDR2 FQNEAQ. The CDR3 contains 16 residues. The DNA for the CDR3 is TGTGCCAGCAGCTTAGCCCGGACACCCCACTACAATGAGCAGTTCTTC. Translated, it gives CASSLARTPHYNEQFF.

This chain links TRBV10-2 with TRBJ2-7, with 12 bases identical to TRBD2. Germline V gene data show CDR1 as WSHSY and CDR2 as SAAADI. The CDR3 totals 15 residues. Unmatched junction bases numbered 6, after V lost 7 bases and J lost 2 bases. The CDR3 loop reads CASTNLAGGAYEQYF. The CDR3 DNA is TGCGCCAGCACTAATCTAGCGGGGGGGGCCTACGAGCAGTACTTC.

In this sample, this clone turned up once. This chain connects TRBV27 to TRBJ2-3, with 9 bases aligning to TRBD1. With 4 bases clipped from V and 2 bases from J, the junction kept 4 bases outside the gene matches. The CDR3 has 15 amino acids. Looked up from germline, CDR1 is MNHEY and CDR2 is SMNVEV (reference sequence). The CDR3 DNA sequence: TGTGCCAGCAGTTCAGGGACAGGGCCCACAGATACGCAGTATTTT. Protein: CASSSGTGPTDTQYF.